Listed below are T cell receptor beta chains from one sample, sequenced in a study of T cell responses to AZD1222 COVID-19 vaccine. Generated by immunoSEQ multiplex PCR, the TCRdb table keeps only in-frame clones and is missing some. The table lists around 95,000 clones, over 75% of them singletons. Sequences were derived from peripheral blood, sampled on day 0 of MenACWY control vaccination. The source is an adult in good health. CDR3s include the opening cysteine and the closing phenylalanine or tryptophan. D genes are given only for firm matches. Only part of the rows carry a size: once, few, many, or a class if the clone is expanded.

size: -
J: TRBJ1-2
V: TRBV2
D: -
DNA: TGTGCCAGCGTGCAGATCCGGGGGCTCGGCTACACCTTC
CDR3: CASVQIRGLGYTF

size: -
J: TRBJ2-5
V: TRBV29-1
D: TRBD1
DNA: TGCAGCACTACTTGGACAGGGGAAGAGACCCAGTACTTC
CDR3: CSTTWTGEETQYF

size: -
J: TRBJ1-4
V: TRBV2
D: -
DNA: TGTGCCAGCGCTCTAGACTTGGAAAAACTGTTTTTT
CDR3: CASALDLEKLFF

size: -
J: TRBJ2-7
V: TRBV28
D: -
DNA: TGTGCCAGCGGGCTTAGCTCCTACGAGCAGTACTTC
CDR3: CASGLSSYEQYF

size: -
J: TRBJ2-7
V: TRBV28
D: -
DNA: TGTGCCAGCAGTAACGGACTGGGCTACGAGCAGTACTTC
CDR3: CASSNGLGYEQYF

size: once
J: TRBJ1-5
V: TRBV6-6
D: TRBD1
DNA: TGTGCCAGCAGCCGATCTTTCTCTCGGGACAGATCCTCTGGGCCCCAGCATTTT
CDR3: CASSRSFSRDRSSGPQHF

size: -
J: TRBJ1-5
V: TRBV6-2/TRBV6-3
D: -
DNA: TGTGCCAGCAGTATACACAGGGATAGCAATCAGCCCCAGCATTTT
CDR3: CASSIHRDSNQPQHF

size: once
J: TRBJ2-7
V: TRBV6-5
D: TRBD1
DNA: TGTGCCAGCAGGCCCGACAGGGGCCCTTCCTACGAGCAGTACTTC
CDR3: CASRPDRGPSYEQYF

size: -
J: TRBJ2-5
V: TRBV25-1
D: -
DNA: TGTGCCAGCACCACAAGGGAGCGGCGGGCCCCGGGGGAGACCCAGTACTTC
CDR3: CASTTRERRAPGETQYF

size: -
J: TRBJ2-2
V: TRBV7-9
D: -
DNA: TGTGCCAGCAGCCCCGGGAGAGGTCCGAACACCGGGGAGCTGTTTTTT
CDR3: CASSPGRGPNTGELFF

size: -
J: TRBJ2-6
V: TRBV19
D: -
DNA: TGTGCCAGTAGTCTCGTCGGTGGAGGGGCCAACGTCCTGACTTTC
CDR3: CASSLVGGGANVLTF

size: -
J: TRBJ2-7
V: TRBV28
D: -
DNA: TGTGCCAGCAGTTTCGGGTCCTACGAGCAGTACTTC
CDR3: CASSFGSYEQYF

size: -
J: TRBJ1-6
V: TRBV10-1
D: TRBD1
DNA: TGCGCCAGCAGAGAAGGGACAGTTAATAATTCACCCCTCCACTTT
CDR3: CASREGTVNNSPLHF

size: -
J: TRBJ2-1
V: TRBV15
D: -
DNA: TGTGCCACCAGCGAGCGCCCCAGCGCGTCCTACAATGAGCAGTTCTTC
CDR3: CATSERPSASYNEQFF

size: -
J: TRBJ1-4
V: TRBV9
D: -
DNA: TGTGCCAGCAGCCCCCGGGACAATTCTAATGAAAAACTGTTTTTT
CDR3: CASSPRDNSNEKLFF

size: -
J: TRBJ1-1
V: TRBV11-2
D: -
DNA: TGTGCCAGCAGCTTAGTACCTCAAAGTGGTGAAGCTTTCTTT
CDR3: CASSLVPQSGEAFF

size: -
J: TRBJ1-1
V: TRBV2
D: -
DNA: TGTGCCAGCACCAACGATGGGGGGACTGAAGCTTTCTTT
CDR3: CASTNDGGTEAFF

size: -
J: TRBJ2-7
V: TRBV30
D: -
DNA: TGTGCCTGGAGGGGCGGGTCCTACGAGCAGTACTTC
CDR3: CAWRGGSYEQYF

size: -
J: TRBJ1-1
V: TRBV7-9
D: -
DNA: TGTGCCAGCAGCTACGGGCGGATGAACACTGAAGCTTTCTTT
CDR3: CASSYGRMNTEAFF

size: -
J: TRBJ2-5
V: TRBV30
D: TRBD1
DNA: TGTGCCTGGAGGGGACAGGGGGTGGAGACCCAGTACTTC
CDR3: CAWRGQGVETQYF

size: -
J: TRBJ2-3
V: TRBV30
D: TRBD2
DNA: TGTGCCTGGAGGGTAGCGGGGGGTGGGACAGATACGCAGTATTTT
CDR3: CAWRVAGGGTDTQYF

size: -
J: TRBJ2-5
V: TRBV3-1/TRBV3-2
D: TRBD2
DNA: TGTGCCAGCAGCCCCCTGCGGGGGGGCCCCCGGGAGACCCAGTACTTC
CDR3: CASSPLRGGPRETQYF

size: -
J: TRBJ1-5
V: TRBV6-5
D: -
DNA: TGTGCCAGCCGACAGAGCAATCAGCCCCAGCATTTT
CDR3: CASRQSNQPQHF

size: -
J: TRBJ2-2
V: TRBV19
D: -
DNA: TGTGCCAGCGCACGGACCCTTAACACCGGGGAGCTGTTTTTT
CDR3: CASARTLNTGELFF

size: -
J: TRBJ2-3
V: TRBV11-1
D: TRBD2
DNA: TGTGCCAGCAGCTTGGCGACTAGCGGGGGGGCAGATACGCAGTATTTT
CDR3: CASSLATSGGADTQYF

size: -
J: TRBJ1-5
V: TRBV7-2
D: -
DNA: TGTGCCAGCAGCTTAGATGGTCAGGTTAGCAATCAGCCCCAGCATTTT
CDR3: CASSLDGQVSNQPQHF

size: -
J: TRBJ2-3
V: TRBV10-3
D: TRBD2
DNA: TGTGCCACTACGGACCTAGCGGGCACAGATACGCAGTATTTT
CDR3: CATTDLAGTDTQYF

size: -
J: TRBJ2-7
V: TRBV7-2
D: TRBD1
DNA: TGTGCCAGCAGCTTAGCGACCAGGGGGCCGGTCGAGCAGTACTTC
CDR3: CASSLATRGPVEQYF

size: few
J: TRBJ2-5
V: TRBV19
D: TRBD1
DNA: TGTGCCAGTAGTCCCGTACAGGGGGCAAAGACCCAGTACTTC
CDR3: CASSPVQGAKTQYF

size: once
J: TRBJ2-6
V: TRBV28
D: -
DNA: TGTGCCAGCGAAAACTCTGGGGCCAACGTCCTGACTTTC
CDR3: CASENSGANVLTF

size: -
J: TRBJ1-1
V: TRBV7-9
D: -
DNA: TGTGCCAGCAGAAGAGATCTGAACACTGAAGCTTTCTTT
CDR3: CASRRDLNTEAFF

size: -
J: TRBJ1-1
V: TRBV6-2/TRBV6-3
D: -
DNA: TGTGCCAGCAGTTACGACCATGGCACTGAAGCTTTCTTT
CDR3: CASSYDHGTEAFF

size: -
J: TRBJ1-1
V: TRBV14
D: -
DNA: TGTGCCAGCAGCCAAGTGATAGTCGTGAGGAACACTGAAGCTTTCTTT
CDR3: CASSQVIVVRNTEAFF

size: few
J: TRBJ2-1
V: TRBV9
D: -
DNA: TGTGCCAGCAGCGCCGACAGCGTGGGCCACAATGAGCAGTTCTTC
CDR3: CASSADSVGHNEQFF

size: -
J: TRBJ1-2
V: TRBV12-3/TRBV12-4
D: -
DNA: TGTGCCAGCACTGACGACCCGTCAGGCTACACCTTC
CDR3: CASTDDPSGYTF

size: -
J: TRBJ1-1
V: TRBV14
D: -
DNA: TGTGCCAGCAGCTCCCTGGGCGAGGAAGCTTTCTTT
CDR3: CASSSLGEEAFF

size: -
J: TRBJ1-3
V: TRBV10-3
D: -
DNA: TGTGCCACCGAATCTATCTCTGGAAACACCATATATTTT
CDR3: CATESISGNTIYF

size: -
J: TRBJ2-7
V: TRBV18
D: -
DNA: TGTGCCAGCTCACCAGAGACAGAGGGCTACGAGCAGTACTTC
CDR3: CASSPETEGYEQYF

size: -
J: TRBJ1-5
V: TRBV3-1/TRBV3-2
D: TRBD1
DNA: TGTGCCAGCAGCCAAGGTGGCGGGACAGGCTACAATCAGCCCCAGCATTTT
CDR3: CASSQGGGTGYNQPQHF

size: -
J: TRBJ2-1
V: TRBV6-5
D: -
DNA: TGTGCCAGCAGTTACGATTATAATAGCTACAATGAGCAGTTCTTC
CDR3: CASSYDYNSYNEQFF

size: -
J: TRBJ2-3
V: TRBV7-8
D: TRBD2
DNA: TGTGCCAGCAGCTTAGCCGGGACTAGCGAGGACACAGATACGCAGTATTTT
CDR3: CASSLAGTSEDTDTQYF

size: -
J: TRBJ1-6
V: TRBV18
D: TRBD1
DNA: TGTGCCAGCTCAGGGACTGGGACAGTTTATAATTCACCCCTCCACTTT
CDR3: CASSGTGTVYNSPLHF

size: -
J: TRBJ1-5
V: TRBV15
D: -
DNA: TGTGCCACCAGCAGAGATATTAGGGGCAATCAGCCCCAGCATTTT
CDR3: CATSRDIRGNQPQHF

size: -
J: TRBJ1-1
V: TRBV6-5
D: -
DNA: TGTGCCAGCAGTTACTACAGGGACACTGAAGCTTTCTTT
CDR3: CASSYYRDTEAFF

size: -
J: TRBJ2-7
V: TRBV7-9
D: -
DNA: TGTGCCAGCAGCTCCCCGGATAGGGTGCCGTACTTC
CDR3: CASSSPDRVPYF

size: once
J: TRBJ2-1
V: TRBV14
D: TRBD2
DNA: TGTGCCAGCAGCCAAGAGGCCGGGAGGGCGTACAATGAGCAGTTCTTC
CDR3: CASSQEAGRAYNEQFF

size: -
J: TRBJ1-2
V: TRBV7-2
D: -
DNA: TGTGCCAGCAGCTTCAGTCGGGGGAACTATGGCTACACCTTC
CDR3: CASSFSRGNYGYTF

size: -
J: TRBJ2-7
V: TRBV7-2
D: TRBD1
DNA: TGTGCCAGCAGCTTAGGGGGACAGGGGAGCTCCGAGCAGTACTTC
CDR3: CASSLGGQGSSEQYF